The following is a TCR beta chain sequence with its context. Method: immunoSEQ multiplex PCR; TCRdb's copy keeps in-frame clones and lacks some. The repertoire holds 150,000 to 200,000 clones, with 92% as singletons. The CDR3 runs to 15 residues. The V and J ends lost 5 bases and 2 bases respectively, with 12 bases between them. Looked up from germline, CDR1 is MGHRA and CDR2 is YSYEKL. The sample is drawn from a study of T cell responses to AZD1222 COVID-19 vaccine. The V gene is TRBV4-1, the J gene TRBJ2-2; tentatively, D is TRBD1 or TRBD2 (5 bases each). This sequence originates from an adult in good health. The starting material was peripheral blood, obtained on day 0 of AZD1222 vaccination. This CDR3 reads CASSFRDGNTGELFF. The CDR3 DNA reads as TGCGCCAGCAGCTTCCGGGACGGTAACACCGGGGAGCTGTTTTTT.